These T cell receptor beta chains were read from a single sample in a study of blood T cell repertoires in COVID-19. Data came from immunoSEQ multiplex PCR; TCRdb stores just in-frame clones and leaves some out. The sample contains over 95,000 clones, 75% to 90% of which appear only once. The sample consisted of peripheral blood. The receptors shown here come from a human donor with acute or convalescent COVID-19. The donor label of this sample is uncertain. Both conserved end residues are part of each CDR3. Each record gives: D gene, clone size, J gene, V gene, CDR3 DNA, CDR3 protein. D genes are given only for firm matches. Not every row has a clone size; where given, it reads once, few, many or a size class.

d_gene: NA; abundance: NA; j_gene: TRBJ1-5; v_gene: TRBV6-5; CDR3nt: TGTGCCAGCGACAGAGACAATCAGCCCCAGCATTTT; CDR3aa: CASDRDNQPQHF
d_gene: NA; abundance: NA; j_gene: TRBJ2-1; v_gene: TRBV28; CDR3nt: TGTGCCAGCAGTCGGACTGTACCCTACAATGAGCAGTTCTTC; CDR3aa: CASSRTVPYNEQFF
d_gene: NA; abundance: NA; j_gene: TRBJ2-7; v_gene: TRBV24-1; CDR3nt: TGTGCCACCAGTGACCCGGTGGGGGCTGGGCAGTACTTC; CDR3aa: CATSDPVGAGQYF
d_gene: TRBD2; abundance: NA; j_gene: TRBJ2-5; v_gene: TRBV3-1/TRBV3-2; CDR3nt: TGTGCCAGCAGCCATTGGACTAGCGGGCAAGAGACCCAGTACTTC; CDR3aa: CASSHWTSGQETQYF
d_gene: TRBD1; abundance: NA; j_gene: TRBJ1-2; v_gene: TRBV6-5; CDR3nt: TGTGCCAGCAGACGGGACAGCCTGCACTATGGCTACACCTTC; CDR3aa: CASRRDSLHYGYTF
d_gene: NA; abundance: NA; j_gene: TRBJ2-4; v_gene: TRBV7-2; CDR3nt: TGTGCCAGCAGCCCACTACTAGCCAAAAACATTCAGTACTTC; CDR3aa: CASSPLLAKNIQYF
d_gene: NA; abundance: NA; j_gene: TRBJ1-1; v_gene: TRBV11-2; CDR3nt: TGTGCCAGCAGCTTCCAAGAGGGTGAAGCGGCTTTCTTT; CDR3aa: CASSFQEGEAAFF
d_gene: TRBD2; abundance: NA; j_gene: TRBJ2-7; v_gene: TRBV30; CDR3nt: TGTGCCTGGAGTGTACCTAGCGGGGGATCCTACGAGCAGTACTTC; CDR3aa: CAWSVPSGGSYEQYF
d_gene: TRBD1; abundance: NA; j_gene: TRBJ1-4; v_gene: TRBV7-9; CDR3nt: TGTGCCAGCAGCTTCGGGACAGCTAATGAAAAACTGTTTTTT; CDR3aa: CASSFGTANEKLFF
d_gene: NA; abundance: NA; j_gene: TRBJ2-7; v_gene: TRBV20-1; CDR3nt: TGCAGTGCTAATCTCGGGGAAAAGCAGTACTTC; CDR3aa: CSANLGEKQYF
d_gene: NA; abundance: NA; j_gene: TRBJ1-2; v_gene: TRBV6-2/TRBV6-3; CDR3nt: TGTGCCAGCAGTTACGGGTGGGAGACAAAACCTGGCTACACCTTC; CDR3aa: CASSYGWETKPGYTF
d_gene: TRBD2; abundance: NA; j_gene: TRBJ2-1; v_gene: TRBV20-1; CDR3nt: TGCAGTGCTAGTTCCCAAATAGCGGGGGGCCTTGGTGAGCAGTTCTTC; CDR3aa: CSASSQIAGGLGEQFF
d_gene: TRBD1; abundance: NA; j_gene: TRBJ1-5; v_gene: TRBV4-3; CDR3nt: TGCGCCAGCAGCCAAGATGCTACAGGGGGCTTCAATCAGCCCCAGCATTTT; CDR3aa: CASSQDATGGFNQPQHF
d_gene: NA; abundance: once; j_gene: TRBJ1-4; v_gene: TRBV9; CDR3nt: TGTGCCAGCAGCGTAGGAGGAGGGGCGGAAAAACTGTTTTTT; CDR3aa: CASSVGGGAEKLFF
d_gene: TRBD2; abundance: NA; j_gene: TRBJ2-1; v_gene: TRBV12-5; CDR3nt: TGTGCTAGTGGTCTAGGACTAGCGGCAAACAATGAGCAGTTCTTC; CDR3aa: CASGLGLAANNEQFF
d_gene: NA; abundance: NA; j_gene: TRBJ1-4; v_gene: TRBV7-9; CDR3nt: TGTGCCAGCAGCTCCAGAATGAATGAAAAACTGTTTTTT; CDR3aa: CASSSRMNEKLFF
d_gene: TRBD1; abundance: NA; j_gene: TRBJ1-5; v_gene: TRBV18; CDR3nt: TGTGCCAGCTCACCGCGGGACAGTAGCAATCAGCCCCAGCATTTT; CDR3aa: CASSPRDSSNQPQHF
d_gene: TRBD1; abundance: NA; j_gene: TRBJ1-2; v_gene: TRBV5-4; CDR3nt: TGTGCCAGCAGCTTGGTAGGGGGCGTCTATGGCTACACCTTC; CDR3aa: CASSLVGGVYGYTF
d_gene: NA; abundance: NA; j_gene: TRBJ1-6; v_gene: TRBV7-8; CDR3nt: TGTGCCAGCAGCCCCGGACGGGGGAATCAATCACCCCTCCACTTT; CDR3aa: CASSPGRGNQSPLHF
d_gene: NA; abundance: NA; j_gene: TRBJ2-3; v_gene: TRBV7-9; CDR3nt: TGTGCCAGCAGCCCACGGGTAGCGCCCGAAGGAACGAGCACAGATACGCAGTATTTT; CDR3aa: CASSPRVAPEGTSTDTQYF
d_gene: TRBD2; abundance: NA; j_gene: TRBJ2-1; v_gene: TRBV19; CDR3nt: TGTGCCAGTAGTCTAACTAGCGGGGATTACAATGAGCAGTTCTTC; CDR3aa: CASSLTSGDYNEQFF
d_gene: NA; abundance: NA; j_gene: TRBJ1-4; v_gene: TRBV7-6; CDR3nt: TGTGCCAGCAGCTTAGATCAGGGCGCAAATTCGGATAATGAAAAACTGTTTTTT; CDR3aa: CASSLDQGANSDNEKLFF
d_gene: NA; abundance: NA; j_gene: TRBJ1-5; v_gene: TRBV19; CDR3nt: TGTGCCAGTAGTCCCAGGTATAGCAATCAGCCCCAGCATTTT; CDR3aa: CASSPRYSNQPQHF
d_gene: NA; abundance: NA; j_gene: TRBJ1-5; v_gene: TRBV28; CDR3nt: TGTGCCAGCTCGACTACCCGGTTTAATCAGCCCCAGCATTTT; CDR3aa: CASSTTRFNQPQHF
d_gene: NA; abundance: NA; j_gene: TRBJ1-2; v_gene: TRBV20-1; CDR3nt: TGCAGTGCTAGCGAGTATGGCTACACCTTC; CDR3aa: CSASEYGYTF
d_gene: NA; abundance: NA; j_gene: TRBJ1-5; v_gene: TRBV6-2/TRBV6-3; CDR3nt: TGTGCCAGCAGTCCGAGGATAGGGGTGGTTGACCTTAGCAATCAGCCCCAGCATTTT; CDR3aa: CASSPRIGVVDLSNQPQHF
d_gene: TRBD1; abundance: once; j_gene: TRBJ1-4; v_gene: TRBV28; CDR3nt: TGTGCCAGCAGTTTTTTGGGACAGGGATTTGAAAAACTGTTTTTT; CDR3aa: CASSFLGQGFEKLFF
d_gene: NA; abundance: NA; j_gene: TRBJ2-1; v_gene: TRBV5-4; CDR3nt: TGTGCCAGCAGTCAAAATAGTGGTGGCAATGAGCAGTTCTTC; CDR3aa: CASSQNSGGNEQFF
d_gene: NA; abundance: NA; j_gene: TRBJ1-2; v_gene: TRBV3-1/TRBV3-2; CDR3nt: TGTGCCAGCAGCCAACTACAGGATAACTATGGCTACACCTTC; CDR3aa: CASSQLQDNYGYTF
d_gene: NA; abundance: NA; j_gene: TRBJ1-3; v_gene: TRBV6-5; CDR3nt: TGTGCCAGCAGTACCCTAGCGGGATCCACGGTATATTTT; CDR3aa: CASSTLAGSTVYF
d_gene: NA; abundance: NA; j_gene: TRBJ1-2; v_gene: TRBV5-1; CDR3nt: TGCGCCAGCAGCTTCGACAGGAACTATGGCTACACCTTC; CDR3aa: CASSFDRNYGYTF
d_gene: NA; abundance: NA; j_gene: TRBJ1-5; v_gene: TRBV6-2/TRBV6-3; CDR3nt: TGTGCCAGCAGTTATTCCCAGGGAACTCAGCCCCAGCATTTT; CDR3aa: CASSYSQGTQPQHF
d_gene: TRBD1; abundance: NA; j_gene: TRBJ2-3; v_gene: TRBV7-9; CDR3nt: TGTGCCAGCAGCTTGTACAGGGGGACAGATACGCAGTATTTT; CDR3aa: CASSLYRGTDTQYF
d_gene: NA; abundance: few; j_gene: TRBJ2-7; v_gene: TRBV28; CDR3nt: TGTGCCAGCAGTTTTAACTACGAGCAGTACTTC; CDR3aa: CASSFNYEQYF
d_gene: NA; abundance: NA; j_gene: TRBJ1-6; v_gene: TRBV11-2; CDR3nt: TGTGCCAGCAGCTTAAGGGGGAACGATAATTCACCCCTCCACTTT; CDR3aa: CASSLRGNDNSPLHF
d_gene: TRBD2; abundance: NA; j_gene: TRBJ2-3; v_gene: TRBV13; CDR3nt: TGTGCCAGCAGCTCGCCTACTGCTGAGCGGGGGGGATTCGGCACAGATACGCAGTATTTT; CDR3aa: CASSSPTAERGGFGTDTQYF
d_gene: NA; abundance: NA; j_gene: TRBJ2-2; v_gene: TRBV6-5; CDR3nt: TGTGCCAGCAGTTACGGTATAGCGGTGAACACCGGGGAGCTGTTTTTT; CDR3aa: CASSYGIAVNTGELFF
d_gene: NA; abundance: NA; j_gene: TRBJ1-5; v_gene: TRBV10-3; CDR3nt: TGTGCCATCGGGGAGAACAATCAGCCCCAGCATTTT; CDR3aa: CAIGENNQPQHF
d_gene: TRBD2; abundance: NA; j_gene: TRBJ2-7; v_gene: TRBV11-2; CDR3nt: TGTGCCAGCAGCTTAGATCCAGCTAGCGGGGGGTACGAGCAGTACTTC; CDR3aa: CASSLDPASGGYEQYF
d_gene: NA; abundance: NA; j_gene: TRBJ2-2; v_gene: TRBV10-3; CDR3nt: TGTGCCATCAGTGATCGGGGTTTTAGCGGGGAGCTGTTTTTT; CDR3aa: CAISDRGFSGELFF
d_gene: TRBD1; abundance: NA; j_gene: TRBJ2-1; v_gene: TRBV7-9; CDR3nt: TGTGCCAGCAGCTTAGCGGTAAGACCGCCCGACAGGGATCATGAGCAGTTCTTC; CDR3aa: CASSLAVRPPDRDHEQFF